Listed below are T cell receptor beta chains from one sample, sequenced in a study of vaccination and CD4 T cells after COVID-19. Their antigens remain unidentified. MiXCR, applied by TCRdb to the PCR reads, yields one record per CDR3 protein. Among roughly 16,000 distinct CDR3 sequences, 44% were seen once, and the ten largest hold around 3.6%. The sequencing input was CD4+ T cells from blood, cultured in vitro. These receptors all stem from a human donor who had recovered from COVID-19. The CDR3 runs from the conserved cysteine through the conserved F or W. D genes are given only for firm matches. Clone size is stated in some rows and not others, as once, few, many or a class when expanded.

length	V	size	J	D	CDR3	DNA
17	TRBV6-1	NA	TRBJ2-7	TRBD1	CASSELAGTDTSYEQYF	TGTGCCAGCAGTGAATTAGCCGGGACAGACACATCCTACGAGCAGTACTTC
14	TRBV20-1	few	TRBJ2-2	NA	CSARYSLNTGELFF	TGCAGTGCTAGGTACAGCTTAAACACCGGGGAGCTGTTTTTT
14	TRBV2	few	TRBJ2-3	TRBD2	CASRAGTSGYTQYF	TGTGCCAGCAGGGCCGGGACTAGCGGATATACGCAGTATTTT
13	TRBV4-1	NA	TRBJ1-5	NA	CASSQGSNQPQHF	TGCGCCAGCAGCCAAGGGAGCAATCAGCCCCAGCATTTT
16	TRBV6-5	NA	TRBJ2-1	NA	CASSSTDPSSYNEQFF	TGTGCCAGCAGTTCCACGGACCCAAGCTCCTACAATGAGCAGTTCTTC
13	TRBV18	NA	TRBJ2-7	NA	CASSLIRSVEQYF	TGTGCCAGCTCACTCATCCGTAGTGTCGAGCAGTACTTC
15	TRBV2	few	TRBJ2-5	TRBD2	CASSTAGGPRETQYF	TGTGCCAGCAGTACCGCGGGAGGGCCACGAGAGACCCAGTACTTC
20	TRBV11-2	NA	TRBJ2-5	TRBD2	CASSPGLLAGVRRGQETQYF	TGTGCCAGCAGCCCCGGCCTTCTAGCGGGAGTTCGAAGGGGGCAAGAGACCCAGTACTTC
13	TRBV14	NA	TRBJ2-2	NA	CASSQRGTGELFF	TGTGCCAGCAGCCAAAGGGGCACCGGGGAGCTGTTTTTT
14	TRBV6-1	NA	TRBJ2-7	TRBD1	CASSVRDRDYEQYF	TGTGCCAGCAGTGTCCGGGACAGGGATTACGAGCAGTACTTC
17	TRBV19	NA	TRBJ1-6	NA	CASSTQVVRRTGSPLHF	TGTGCCAGTAGTACCCAGGTCGTGCGGCGGACGGGGTCACCCCTCCACTTT
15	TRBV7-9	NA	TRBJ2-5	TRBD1	CASSLDGTGGLFQYF	TGTGCCAGCAGCTTAGACGGGACAGGGGGTTTGTTCCAGTACTTC
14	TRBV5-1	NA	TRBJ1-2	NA	CASSLVLGGKGYTF	TGCGCCAGCAGCTTGGTTTTGGGAGGGAAGGGCTACACCTTC
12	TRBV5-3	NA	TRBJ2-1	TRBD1	CASSFDRGPQFF	TGTGCCAGCAGCTTTGACAGGGGACCACAGTTCTTC
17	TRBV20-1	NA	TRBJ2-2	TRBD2	CSARRVGAGGTPGELFF	TGCAGTGCTAGAAGGGTGGGGGCGGGGGGAACACCCGGGGAGCTGTTTTTT
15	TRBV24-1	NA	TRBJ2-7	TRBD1	CATSDSTGGLYEQYF	TGTGCCACCAGTGATTCGACAGGGGGGCTCTACGAGCAGTACTTC
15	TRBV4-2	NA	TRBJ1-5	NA	CASSQDGNSNQPQHF	TGTGCCAGCAGCCAAGACGGAAATAGCAATCAGCCCCAGCATTTT
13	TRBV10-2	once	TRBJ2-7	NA	CASTLGGSYEQYF	TGCGCCAGCACTTTGGGGGGCTCCTACGAGCAGTACTTC
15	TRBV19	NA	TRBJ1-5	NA	CASSMGPWEGVTQHF	TGTGCCAGTAGTATGGGACCGTGGGAAGGTGTAACCCAGCATTTT
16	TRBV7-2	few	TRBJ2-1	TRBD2	CASSPRRLAGVNEQFF	TGTGCCAGCAGCCCTAGACGACTAGCGGGAGTAAATGAGCAGTTCTTC
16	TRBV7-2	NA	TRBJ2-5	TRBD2	CASSARTSGRKETQYF	TGTGCCAGCAGCGCCAGGACTAGCGGACGAAAAGAGACCCAGTACTTC
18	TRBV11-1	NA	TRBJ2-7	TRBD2	CASSWGVAGRASDYEQYF	TGTGCCAGCAGCTGGGGGGTAGCGGGACGGGCCTCAGACTACGAGCAGTACTTC
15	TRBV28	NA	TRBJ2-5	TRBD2	CASSRTSGRRETQYF	TGTGCCAGCAGCCGGACTAGCGGGAGACGAGAGACCCAGTACTTC
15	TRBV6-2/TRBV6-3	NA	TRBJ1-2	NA	CASSYSPGWGYGYTF	TGTGCCAGCAGTTACTCGCCCGGCTGGGGCTATGGCTACACCTTC
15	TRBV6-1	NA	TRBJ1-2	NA	CASSEKRASHYGYTF	TGTGCCAGCAGTGAAAAAAGGGCTTCCCACTATGGCTACACCTTC
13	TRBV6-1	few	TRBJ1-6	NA	CASSLNVGSPLHF	TGTGCCAGCAGCCTAAACGTGGGTTCACCCCTCCACTTT
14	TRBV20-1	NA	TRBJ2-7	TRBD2	CSAPPSGSSYEQYF	TGCAGTGCACCTCCTAGCGGGAGCTCCTACGAGCAGTACTTC
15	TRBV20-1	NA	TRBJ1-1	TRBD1	CSALSGQGLNTEAFF	TGCAGTGCTCTGTCGGGACAGGGGCTGAACACTGAAGCTTTCTTT
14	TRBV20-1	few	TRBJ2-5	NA	CSARDQRRQETQYF	TGCAGTGCTAGAGATCAGCGGAGACAAGAGACCCAGTACTTC
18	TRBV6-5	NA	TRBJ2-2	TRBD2	CASSWGRTSGGGAGELFF	TGTGCCAGCAGTTGGGGGAGGACTAGCGGAGGGGGAGCCGGGGAGCTGTTTTTT
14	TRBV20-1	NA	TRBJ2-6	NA	CSAAKSSGANVLTF	TGCAGTGCTGCAAAATCATCTGGGGCCAACGTCCTGACTTTC
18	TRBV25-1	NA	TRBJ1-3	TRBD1	CASSEFGTGGISGNTIYF	TGTGCCAGCAGTGAATTTGGGACAGGGGGAATCTCTGGAAACACCATATATTTT